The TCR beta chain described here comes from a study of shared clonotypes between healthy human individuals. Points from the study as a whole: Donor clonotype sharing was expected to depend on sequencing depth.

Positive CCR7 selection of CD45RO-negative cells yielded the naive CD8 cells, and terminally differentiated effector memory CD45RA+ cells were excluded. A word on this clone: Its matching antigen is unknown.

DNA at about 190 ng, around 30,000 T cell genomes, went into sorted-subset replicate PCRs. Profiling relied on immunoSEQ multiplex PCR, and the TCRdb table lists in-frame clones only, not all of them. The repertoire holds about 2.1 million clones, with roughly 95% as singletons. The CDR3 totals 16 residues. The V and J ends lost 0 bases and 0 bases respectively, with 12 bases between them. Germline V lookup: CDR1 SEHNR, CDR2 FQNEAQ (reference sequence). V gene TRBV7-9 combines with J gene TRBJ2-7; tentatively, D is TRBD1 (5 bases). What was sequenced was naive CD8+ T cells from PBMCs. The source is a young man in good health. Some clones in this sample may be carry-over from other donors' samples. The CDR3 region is CASSLAVGVRSYEQYF. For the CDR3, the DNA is TGTGCCAGCAGCTTAGCGGTAGGGGTACGCTCCTACGAGCAGTACTTC.